This entry lists 26 T cell receptor beta chains sequenced from one sample in a study of T cell responses to AZD1222 COVID-19 vaccine. Measured with immunoSEQ multiplex PCR; TCRdb has only the in-frame clones, and not every one. Among more than 95,000 clones, approximately 90% were seen once, and the ten largest hold approximately 7%. This sample comprised peripheral blood, obtained on day 0 of AZD1222 vaccination. These receptors all come from an adult in good health.

The chain carries TRBV7-2 and TRBJ2-3, with 7 positions matching TRBD1. Trimming took 2 bases from V and 2 from J; bases not matched to a gene: 13. CDR3 length: 18 residues. From germline, CDR1 is SGHTA and CDR2 FQGNSA. This CDR3 reads CASSLRPRLGTATDTQYF. For the CDR3, the DNA is TGTGCCAGCAGCTTACGCCCGAGGCTCGGGACAGCCACAGATACGCAGTATTTT. Using reference TRBV7-2 and TRBJ2-3 for the parts outside the CDR3, the full variable domain is GAGVSQSPSNKVTEKGKDVELRCDPISGHTALYWYRQSLGQGLEFLIYFQGNSAPDKSGLPSDRFSAERTGGSVSTLTIQRTQQEDSAVYLCASSLRPRLGTATDTQYFGPGTRLTVL.

The chain uses TRBV18 and TRBJ1-2; 8 positions agree with TRBD1. CDR1 is KGHSH, CDR2 LQKENI, per germline. CDR3 size: 14 residues. V was pared by 3 bases and J by 3 bases, with 3 bases of the junction left unmatched. The CDR3 loop reads CASSPPGQDYGYTF. CDR3 DNA: TGTGCCAGCTCACCGCCGGGACAGGACTATGGCTACACCTTC.

This clone showed up just a few times. This chain uses TRBV27 with TRBJ1-6; D may be TRBD1 (6 bases). Germline CDR1 reads MNHEY; CDR2 reads SMNVEV (reference sequence). The V end was cut by 6 bases, the J end by 10 bases, with 10 bases between. The CDR3 is made up of 12 amino acids. The DNA of the CDR3 is TGTGCCAGCAGCTTTGGGGGCTCACCCCTCCACTTT. Its translation: CASSFGGSPLHF.

This chain connects TRBV6-1 to TRBJ1-6; D is unclear. This CDR3 region has 16 residues. Germline CDR1 and CDR2: MNHNS and SASEGT. V dropped 4 bases and J dropped 0 bases, with 10 bases sitting between them. The CDR3 reads CASSAFGSSYNSPLHF. The DNA of the CDR3 is TGTGCCAGCAGTGCGTTTGGGAGCTCCTATAATTCACCCCTCCACTTT.

This chain's CDR3 is CASSQDHSTGELFF. CDR3 sequence (DNA): TGCGCCAGCAGTCAAGACCATTCGACCGGGGAGCTGTTTTTT. This sequence joins TRBV23-1 and TRBJ2-2; D is ambiguous. Being an ORF, TRBV23-1 has a function that is uncertain. The CDR3 length is 14 residues. The V gene lost 2 bases and the J gene lost 5 bases, with 9 bases spanning the gap.

CDR3 DNA sequence: TGTGCCAGCAGCCGACAGAATGAAAAACTGTTTTTT. Its protein is CASSRQNEKLFF. The rearrangement uses TRBV2 and TRBJ1-4, with D possibly being TRBD1 (5 bases). Germline V gives CDR1 SNHLY, CDR2 FYNNEI. The length of the CDR3 is 12 residues. The V end was cut by 6 bases, the J end by 5 bases, with 7 bases between.

J is TRBJ1-1 and V is TRBV7-2, with D perhaps TRBD1 (6 bases). The CDR3 is made up of 15 amino acids. Trimming took 4 bases from V and 4 from J, leaving 16 bases between them. CDR1 SGHTA and CDR2 FQGNSA come from the germline V gene. CDR3 DNA sequence: TGTGCCAGCAGCTATATCTCAGGGGCGGGCACTGAAGCTTTCTTT. Translation: CASSYISGAGTEAFF.

The chain carries TRBV12-3 or TRBV12-4 and TRBJ2-7; perhaps D is TRBD1 or TRBD2 (5 bases each). The CDR3 is made up of 12 amino acids. Trimming left V 9 bases short and J 2 bases short, with 11 bases between. CDR3 DNA: TGTGCCAGTGGGACGGCGGCCTACGAGCAGTACTTC. Its protein is CASGTAAYEQYF.

J is TRBJ1-5 and V is TRBV2; D unclear. CDR3 length equals 15 residues. Germline V lookup: CDR1 SNHLY, CDR2 FYNNEI. Trimming shortened V by 4 bases and J by 4 bases, and 14 bases separated the two germline ends. The CDR3 nucleotides are TGTGCCAGCAGTGGCGGCTCCCAAGGAAATCAGCCCCAGCATTTT. Amino acid sequence: CASSGGSQGNQPQHF.

The chain recombines TRBV3-1 (or the pseudogene TRBV3-2) with TRBJ2-7; either TRBD1 or TRBD2 may fit D (6 bases each). The CDR3 runs to 16 residues. The V end was cut by 4 bases, the J end by 0 bases, with 16 bases between. Germline CDR1 is LGHDT and CDR2 is YNNKEL (reference sequence). The CDR3 sequence: CASSRAGHLNSYEQYF. The CDR3 bases are TGTGCCAGCAGCCGGGCGGGACACCTTAACTCCTACGAGCAGTACTTC.

This chain joins TRBV19 and TRBJ1-1; no clear D. Germline lookup yields CDR1 LNHDA and CDR2 SQIVND (reference sequence). Trimming left V 1 base short and J 0 bases short, with 12 bases between. The CDR3 spans 16 residues. In DNA form, the CDR3 reads TGTGCCAGTAGTATAGCTGGCCGGTCCCTGAACACTGAAGCTTTCTTT. As protein: CASSIAGRSLNTEAFF.

The J gene is TRBJ2-1, the V gene TRBV6-2 or TRBV6-3, with TRBD2 matching over 8 bases. The CDR3 sequence is 16 residues long. Germline lookup yields CDR1 MNHEY and CDR2 SVGEGT. Germline trimming cut 5 bases from V and 3 bases from J; bases unmatched to any gene: 9. Here the CDR3 DNA reads TGTGCCAGCAGTCCACATGGGACTAGATTCTACAATGAGCAGTTCTTC. As protein: CASSPHGTRFYNEQFF.

The chain is built from TRBV19 and TRBJ1-4; TRBD1 matches 8 bases. Germline values: CDR1 LNHDA, CDR2 SQIVND (reference sequence). This CDR3 comprises 14 residues. V trimming: 6 bases; J trimming: 7 bases; junction bases outside the gene matches: 7. The CDR3, as DNA: TGTGCCAGTAGCCCCGACAGGGGTCGTGAAAAACTGTTTTTT. Protein: CASSPDRGREKLFF.

V and J are TRBV4-2 and TRBJ2-2, with 12 bases aligning to TRBD2. This CDR3 has 20 amino acids. Germline trimming cut 4 bases from V and 2 bases from J; bases unmatched to any gene: 14. Germline V gives CDR1 LGHNA, CDR2 YNFKEQ. The CDR3 sequence: CASSRGPSSGGASNTGELFF. CDR3 bases: TGTGCCAGCAGCCGGGGCCCGTCTAGCGGGGGGGCTTCAAACACCGGGGAGCTGTTTTTT.

The chain has TRBV7-6 and TRBJ1-4; possible D gene TRBD1, 5 bases. The germline CDR1 and CDR2 sequences are SGHVS and FNYEAQ. This CDR3 has 16 amino acids. V was shortened by 2 bases and J by 3 bases, with 13 bases between the two germline ends. For the CDR3, the DNA is TGTGCCAGCAGCTTATTAGGTGGGGGAGCTAATGAAAAACTGTTTTTT. It is translated as CASSLLGGGANEKLFF.

V and J are TRBV20-1 and TRBJ2-1; 7 nucleotides match TRBD2. Germline values: CDR1 DFQATT, CDR2 SNEGSKA (reference sequence). This CDR3 is 18 amino acids long. Trimming removed 6 bases from V and 0 bases from J; junction bases left unmatched: 17. CDR3 nucleotides: TGCAGTGCCAGTCCCTCCGGACGCGGGGGAACCTCCTACAATGAGCAGTTCTTC. Its translation: CSASPSGRGGTSYNEQFF.

The gene calls are TRBV9 and TRBJ2-2; 9 bases fit TRBD2. Germline loops: CDR1 SGDLS, CDR2 YYNGEE. CDR3 length: 15 residues. The J segment lost 4 bases and the V segment lost 2 bases, leaving 3 bases of the junction unmatched. The CDR3 bases are TGTGCCAGCAGCGTTGGTAGCGGGGGCACCGGGGAGCTGTTTTTT. It specifies CASSVGSGGTGELFF.

The V and J genes are TRBV7-9 and TRBJ1-4; D call uncertain. Trimming removed 5 bases from V and 5 bases from J, with 12 bases in between. The germline gives CDR1 SEHNR, CDR2 FQNEAQ (reference sequence). The CDR3 has 14 residues. The CDR3 DNA reads TGTGCCAGCAGCCGATCCGCCCTCAATGAAAAACTGTTTTTT. Its translation: CASSRSALNEKLFF.

The V and J genes are TRBV2 and TRBJ2-3, with TRBD1 matching over 7 bases. The CDR3 sequence is 15 residues long. The germline gives CDR1 SNHLY, CDR2 FYNNEI. Trimming removed 2 bases from V and 4 bases from J; junction bases left unmatched: 6. The CDR3 DNA sequence: TGTGCCAGCAGTGAATTCCAAGGGGGCGCAGATACGCAGTATTTT. It yields the protein CASSEFQGGADTQYF.

This chain uses TRBV7-9 with TRBJ1-4; D ambiguous. V lost 2 bases, J lost 0 bases, and 7 bases lay in between. This CDR3 region has 15 residues. Looked up from germline, CDR1 is SEHNR and CDR2 is FQNEAQ (reference sequence). The chain's CDR3 is CASSLYTTTNEKLFF. The CDR3 DNA follows: TGTGCCAGCAGCTTATACACCACAACTAATGAAAAACTGTTTTTT.

This chain connects TRBV6-5 to TRBJ1-2; weak D call: TRBD1 (5 bases). Germline CDR1 MNHEY, CDR2 SVGAGI. CDR3 length: 14 residues. Trimming removed 5 bases from V and 8 bases from J, with 18 bases in between. The CDR3 region has the DNA TGTGCCAGCAGTACCTCGACGAGTGGGGACGGCTACACCTTC. This gives the protein CASSTSTSGDGYTF.

V and J are TRBV27 and TRBJ2-1; 8 bases are a match to TRBD1. This CDR3 spans 16 amino acids. CDR1 and CDR2 (germline): MNHEY, SMNVEV (reference sequence). The junction had 7 bases not matched to a gene; V was cut back by 3 bases and J by 3 bases. Here the CDR3 reads CASSFLDRVFYNEQFF. CDR3 nucleotide sequence: TGTGCCAGCAGTTTTCTGGACAGGGTCTTCTACAATGAGCAGTTCTTC.

The genes are TRBV2 and TRBJ2-1, with TRBD2 identical over 14 bases. Losses at the gene ends were 6 bases for V and 3 bases for J; bases not matched to a gene: 4. The CDR3 is 16 residues long. The germline V gene has CDR1 SNHLY and CDR2 FYNNEI. The CDR3 DNA reads TGTGCCAGCAGAGATGGGACTAGCGGGGGCTACAATGAGCAGTTCTTC. This encodes CASRDGTSGGYNEQFF.

The V call is TRBV28, the J call TRBJ1-1; unclear D gene. V was clipped by 6 bases and J by 1 base, with 15 bases between them. The CDR3 spans 15 residues. Germline V gives CDR1 MDHEN, CDR2 SYDVKM. Here the CDR3 reads CASSQGPRTNTEAFF. As DNA, the CDR3 is TGTGCCAGCAGCCAAGGTCCGAGGACGAACACTGAAGCTTTCTTT.

V usage is TRBV9 and J usage is TRBJ1-6; the D is unclear. The CDR3 runs 16 residues. The germline CDR1 and CDR2 sequences are SGDLS and YYNGEE. The ends were cut back, 4 bases at V and 10 bases at J, with 21 bases in the middle. CDR3 sequence: CASSSRITPEDSPLHF. The CDR3 DNA reads as TGTGCCAGCAGCTCCCGGATTACACCGGAAGACTCACCCCTCCACTTT. Full variable domain (missing parts from reference TRBV9 and TRBJ1-6): DSGVTQTPKHLITATGQRVTLRCSPRSGDLSVYWYQQSLDQGLQFLIQYYNGEERAKGNILERFSAQQFPDLHSELNLSSLELGDSALYFCASSSRITPEDSPLHFGNGTRLTVT.

The chain couples TRBV2 to TRBJ1-1; 8 bases agree with TRBD1. The CDR3 is 17 amino acids. Germline-derived CDR1 and CDR2 are SNHLY and FYNNEI. V gave up 5 bases and J gave up 3 bases; unmatched junction bases: 14. DNA of the CDR3: TGTGCCAGCAGTAACGGACAGGGCGCGAGAGGGGACACTGAAGCTTTCTTT. Translation: CASSNGQGARGDTEAFF.